The 5 T cell receptor beta chains below all came from one sample that was sequenced in a study of blood T cell repertoires in COVID-19 (dated by TCRdb to the early 2020s). Libraries came from the immunoSEQ multiplex PCR assay. In TCRdb, the immuneACCESS table is reduced to in-frame sequences with V and J assigned. These tables do not hold every clone; where another copy was compared, an unresolved V gene accounts for under half, and the others remain unexplained. The sample contains about 160,000 clones, roughly 90% of them found a single time. The ten top clones hold approximately 6.6% of the sample. Sequencing was carried out using PBMCs or T cells enriched from blood (not recorded which). These receptor sequences come from a woman between 45 and 60 years old who had recovered from COVID-19.

This clone was found a few times. The CDR3 sequence: CASSPKGTTEEAFF. The CDR3 DNA is TGTGCCAGCAGCCCTAAGGGGACAACTGAGGAAGCTTTCTTT. The V gene is TRBV7-9, the J gene TRBJ1-1; tentative D call: TRBD1 (6 bases). Germline values: CDR1 SEHNR, CDR2 FQNEAQ (reference sequence). V was trimmed by 5 bases and J by 8 bases, leaving 18 bases between them. This CDR3 has 14 amino acids.

A remark on this clone: A junction end diverges from the germline sequence, so it may reflect a read error. V usage is TRBV4-2 and J usage is TRBJ2-1, with 7 positions matching TRBD2. Looked up from germline, CDR1 is LGHNA and CDR2 is YNFKEQ. This CDR3 region has 17 residues. The CDR3 sequence: CASSPLPGTTRNNEQFF. For the CDR3, the DNA is TGTGCCAGCAGCCCCCTACCCGGGACTACCCGAAACAATGAACAGTTCTTC.

The chain combines TRBV2 with TRBJ1-6, with TRBD1 identical over 10 bases. In germline, CDR1 is SNHLY, CDR2 FYNNEI. V trimming: 9 bases; J trimming: 8 bases; junction bases outside the gene matches: 4. The CDR3 totals 13 residues. The CDR3 DNA follows: TGTGCCAGATGGGACAGGGGTGATTCACCCCTCCACTTT. Amino acid sequence: CARWDRGDSPLHF.

The CDR3 DNA reads as TGTGCCAGCAGTAACAGGGGTGACACTGAAGCTTTCTTT. It translates to CASSNRGDTEAFF. The V call is TRBV2, the J call TRBJ1-1; 7 bases are shared with TRBD1. V lost 5 bases, J lost 3 bases, and 3 bases stayed unmatched. Germline V gives CDR1 SNHLY, CDR2 FYNNEI. CDR3 length equals 13 residues. Supplemented by reference TRBV2 and TRBJ1-1, the full variable domain reads EPEVTQTPSHQVTQMGQEVILRCVPISNHLYFYWYRQILGQKVEFLVSFYNNEISEKSEIFDDQFSVERPDGSNFTLKIRSTKLEDSAMYFCASSNRGDTEAFFGQGTRLTVV.

J is TRBJ1-6 and V is TRBV5-1; maybe TRBD1 (5 bases). The germline gives CDR1 SGHRS, CDR2 YFSETQ. This CDR3 region has 16 residues. V was pared by 3 bases and J by 8 bases, with 18 bases between. CDR3 sequence (DNA): TGCGCCAGCAGCTCGGTTGCGGGCGGGGCGTATTCACCCCTCCACTTT. Its translation is CASSSVAGGAYSPLHF.